This TCR beta chain was sequenced in a study of cytomegalovirus exposure and HLA in healthy donors (dated by TCRdb to the late 2010s). Regarding the complete study: An earlier analysis of approximately 590 of the donors reported 250 to 300 Gb of sequence data and about 100 million unique TCR beta sequences from about 179 million T cells. Approximately 310 gigabases of sequencing data and some 85 million unique TCR sequences were included in an early release covering about 600 HLA-typed donors. Of the 398 genotyped donors, approximately 80% were placed in the genetic ancestry cluster associated with self-reported Caucasian donors. The study aimed to test whether signatures of past pathogen exposure could be identified by cataloging public T cell receptors. Using immunosequencing, the study profiled T cell repertoires from 550 to 750 subjects and related those repertoires to cytomegalovirus serostatus. Besides the first cohort of 666 subjects, a separate validation cohort made up of 120 different subjects was used. The study combined high-throughput TCR immunosequencing, statistical association of individual TCRs with disease status, and machine learning to predict cytomegalovirus infection status. To study patterns of TCR occurrence, a later analysis re-analyzed previously published TCR beta repertoires from around 660 donors and added high-resolution HLA genotyping. In the later analysis, no new phenotypic data were used to find candidate immune exposures; instead, reliance was placed on TCR beta sequences and their occurrence across donors. An earlier analysis of about 600 of the donors used high-throughput TCR beta sequencing to judge whether each TCR beta V gene segment behaved as functional or pseudogenic. Alongside the repertoire data, information on donor age, sex, ethnicity and CMV serostatus was compiled. In a later genetic analysis, genome-wide SNP genotypes for about three fifths of the 666 donors were used, and that subset was treated as a discovery cohort. Every discovery cohort repertoire had been produced on one sequencing platform. Both class I and class II loci were covered by HLA typing, at four-digit resolution. Typing coverage differed by locus: A, B, C, DRB1 and DQB1 were typed in about 620-630 donors, DQA1 in roughly 510, DPA1 in 606, and DPB1 in approximately 450. About 5 DR-DQ haplotypes were handled as single units for association and clustering, since linkage in the cohort was strong. Among about 360 genotyped donors of the cohort, an average of about 240,000 unique TCR beta nucleotide sequences were sequenced per donor, around 20% of them non-productive. The investigation overall reported the following: In a later analysis, most CMV-associated TCR beta chains were found to appear HLA-restricted, with HLA associations seemingly driven largely by CMV exposure. A later genetic analysis reported fewer N-insertions in productive TCRs among donors in an Asian-associated ancestry cluster than the roughly 700-donor mean. Specific HLA alleles were associated with roughly 17,000 TCR beta sequences at a false discovery rate of 0.05 in a later analysis. Across donors, most TCR sequences were observed very rarely, whereas some public TCRs were present in many individuals. When HLA alleles, especially DR and DQ, strongly co-occurred, TCR associations were difficult to assign to individual alleles. In a later analysis, HLA-associated TCR beta chains were found to be more clonally expanded and to have lower generation probabilities than equally common non-associated chains. The 87-base-pair reads could not distinguish some IMGT-functional V segments, including TRBV6-2 and TRBV6-3, so those segments were excluded. A further reported finding was that TCR beta sequences accurately predicted the HLA-A and HLA-B alleles for most subjects in the first cohort. In vitro tests confirmed that a few of the cytomegalovirus-associated TCR beta chains recognize cytomegalovirus antigens. A group of highly shared sequence variants was considered likely to be a technical artifact of the sequencing pipeline. An earlier analysis of 587 of the donors showed that most TCR beta V segments appeared in productive rearrangements either about 87% or about 30% of the time, which broadly matched IMGT annotations. In the study, 150 to 200 TCR beta chains were listed as associated with cytomegalovirus. Because HLA typing was missing for some donors at each locus, association tests included only the typed subset. According to a later analysis, parvovirus B19, influenza, CMV and Epstein-Barr virus appeared linked to several top co-occurrence clusters. V-gene and J-gene trimming of TCR beta chains was associated with a missense DCLRE1C variant in a later genetic analysis, and the association was replicated in an independent cohort. In this cohort, only TCR beta chains were sequenced, and detectable features were limited by the absence of alpha or paired-chain data. The authors suggested that the approach could potentially be extended to other disease states and immunological phenotypes. In a later analysis, TCR association rates were found to vary across HLA loci, with the most associated TCRs seen for DRB1 alleles and the fewest for HLA-C alleles. Immune exposure information for the cohort was limited to CMV serostatus. Because counts were too low, roughly 18 rarely observed V segments, including chromosome 9 orphons, were left out of the earlier analysis of approximately 580 of the donors. The presence/absence analyses assumed that sequencing depth was roughly uniform across donors, and that assumption may not be true. Correlated functional status among segregating V segments might reflect linkage disequilibrium, but an unknown experimental factor could not be ruled out. Cytomegalovirus status was reported to be diagnosed by the classifier with high specificity and sensitivity in both the original and validation cohorts.

As to this clone: Its antigen is currently not known. No per-base quality is available; no much larger clone lies one base away.

V is cut by 4 bases and J by 1 base, and the space between the germline ends is 7 bases. Per the germline V gene (reference sequence), LNHDA is the CDR1 and SQIVND is the CDR2. The CDR3 sequence holds 13 residues, the cysteine and phenylalanine included. The only DNA kept is the CDR3, 39 bases in frame from the first base. The cohort was made up of 500 to 850 healthy bone marrow donors. At the time of sampling, all cohort members were nominally healthy, though unrecorded immune exposures were likely present. The donor was CMV seronegative and belonged to the group of 352 seronegative cohort members. Each donor provided a peripheral blood sample, and peripheral blood mononuclear cells were used for TCR beta sequencing. Genomic DNA was extracted from the blood cell samples with the Qiagen DNeasy Blood Extraction Kit. Library preparation was by the immunoSEQ multiplex PCR assay. For the multiplex PCR, a mixture combining 60 forward primers for TCR Vbeta segments and 13 reverse primers for TCR Jbeta segments was used. A multiplex PCR assay on genomic DNA amplified the CDR3 region of rearranged TCR beta genes. On the Illumina HiSeq System, the amplified TCR beta libraries were sequenced as 87-base-pair reads. On the study's bioinformatics: Across the roughly 640 repertoires, a later analysis counted tens of millions of unique TCR beta chains, roughly 11 million of which were shared by at least two donors. A nearest-neighbor algorithm error-corrected the raw reads and collapsed the reads into unique sequences, merging closely related sequences to remove PCR and sequencing errors. Alignment of CDR3 sequences to IMGT reference sequences was used to assign V, D and J gene segments. For a sequence to be retained, at least a six-nucleotide match to both a V gene segment and a J gene segment was required. A rearrangement was called productive if the CDR3 had no stop codons and remained in frame with V and J, and every other rearrangement was called non-productive. CDR3 was defined by IMGT convention, running from the second conserved V-encoded cysteine to the conserved J-encoded phenylalanine. The earlier analysis of about 620 of the donors excluded sequences that lacked an unambiguous match to a single V gene segment. An earlier analysis of 587 of the donors classified V segments as functional when productive rearrangements were above 56.7% and as segregating when the standard deviation between donors was above 5%. A statistical classification framework was developed to diagnose cytomegalovirus status using the catalog of TCR beta chain sequences. V and J gene assignment, in a later analysis, came from comparing TCR nucleotide sequences with IMGT/GENE-DB human TR gene sequences. In a later analysis, CDR3 sequences and most-parsimonious VDJ recombination scenarios were assigned using the TCRdist pipeline. In a later analysis, each TCR beta chain was defined by its CDR3 amino acid sequence together with its V-gene family, and reads lacking a unique V-gene family were excluded. As a way to deal with suspected cross-contamination and a sequencing artifact, a later analysis dropped approximately 570 nucleotide sequences that were highly shared and had low generation probability. In a later analysis, a clonal expansion index for each public chain was calculated from normalized within-repertoire ranks of inferred template counts. In a later analysis, generation probabilities were computed using a VDJ recombination model fitted to out-of-frame rearrangements, and the results were checked against IGoR. In a later analysis, hypergeometric tests were used to score TCR-TCR, TCR-HLA and TCR-CMV co-occurrence, with a repertoire-size bias correction applied to TCR pairs. False discovery rates were estimated in a later analysis by permuting HLA or CMV assignments 20 times. In a later analysis, co-occurring TCRs were grouped using DBSCAN, and TCRdist sequence similarity was added for clustering within HLA-allele-positive subsets. Repertoires with fewer than 30,000 or more than 120,000 public chains, plus five repertoires with anomalous nucleotide sharing, were excluded from co-occurrence clustering. TCRdb's version of the immuneACCESS table is confined to in-frame rearrangements and falls short of the full clone set. An unresolved V gene accounts for under half of the shortfall where checked; the remainder is of unknown origin. V, J and clone size derive from that table, while D and trimming were established from the DNA sequence. In this sample the table shows 140,000 to 150,000 clones, roughly 75% of which occur a single time. The top ten constitute about 3.2% of the sample.

The TCR originated in a female donor in good health and CMV-seronegative. Sample: PBMCs. The rearranged chain carries TRBV19 and TRBJ1-1, with no confident D gene call. The CDR3 amino acid sequence is: CASSREGNTEAFF. The sequenced DNA: TGTGCCAGTAGTAGGGAGGGGAACACTGAAGCTTTCTTT.